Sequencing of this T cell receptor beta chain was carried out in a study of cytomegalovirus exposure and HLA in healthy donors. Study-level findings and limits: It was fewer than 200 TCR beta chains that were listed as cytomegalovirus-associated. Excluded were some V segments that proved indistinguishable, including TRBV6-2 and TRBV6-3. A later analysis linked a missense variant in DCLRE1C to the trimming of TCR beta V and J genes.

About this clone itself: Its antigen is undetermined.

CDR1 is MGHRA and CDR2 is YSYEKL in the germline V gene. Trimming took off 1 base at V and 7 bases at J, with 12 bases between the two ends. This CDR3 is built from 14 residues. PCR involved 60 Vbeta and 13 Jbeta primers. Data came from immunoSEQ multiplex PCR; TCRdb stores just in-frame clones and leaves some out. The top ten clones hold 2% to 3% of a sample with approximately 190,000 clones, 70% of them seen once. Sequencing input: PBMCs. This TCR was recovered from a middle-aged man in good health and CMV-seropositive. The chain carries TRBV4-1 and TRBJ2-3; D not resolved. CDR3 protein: CASSQGDSRNTQYF. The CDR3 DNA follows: TGCGCCAGCAGCCAAGGCGATTCGCGGAATACGCAGTATTTT.